These 31 T cell receptor beta chains were all obtained from the same sample, sequenced in a study of patients and donors after allogeneic stem cell transplantation (dated by TCRdb to 2018 to 2021). Libraries were prepared through RT-PCR. The sequencing machine was a NextSeq 550. TCRdb reprocessing: public reads trimmed at Q25 with fastp, clones called with MiXCR, in-frame beta chains kept. Rows matching on CDR3 protein sequence are summarized as one entry with the most common DNA and genes. For this sample the table gives 800,000 to 1,000,000 distinct CDR3 sequences, of which approximately 18% were detected only once. The ten largest clones represent 6% of the sample. Sequencing was done on a sample of blood, either unsorted or a sorted T cell fraction (not recorded which). These receptors were collected from a human donor who was either an allogeneic HSCT recipient or a stem cell or donor lymphocyte infusion donor (not recorded which). It is not recorded whose cells these are; they may come from a transplant donor.

The gene calls are TRBV9 and TRBJ2-7, with 12 positions matching TRBD2. V lost 2 bases to trimming and J lost 4 bases; unmatched junction nucleotides: 4. This CDR3 has 15 amino acids. CDR1 and CDR2 (germline): SGDLS, YYNGEE. The CDR3, as DNA: TGTGCCAGCAGCGTCTCCGGGACTAGCGGGTACGAGCAGTACTTC. Translation gives CASSVSGTSGYEQYF. The variable domain in full, with the rest retrieved from reference TRBV9 and TRBJ2-7, is DSGVTQTPKHLITATGQRVTLRCSPRSGDLSVYWYQQSLDQGLQFLIQYYNGEERAKGNILERFSAQQFPDLHSELNLSSLELGDSALYFCASSVSGTSGYEQYFGPGTRLTVT.

The J gene is TRBJ2-1, the V gene TRBV20-1; D gene uncertain. V shed 7 bases and J shed 1 base, with 8 bases lying between them. CDR3 length: 12 residues. Germline V gives CDR1 DFQATT, CDR2 SNEGSKA (reference sequence). CDR3 DNA sequence: TGCAGTGGAGACCTTTCCTACAATGAGCAGTTCTTC. Amino acids: CSGDLSYNEQFF.

This clonotype was observed a handful of times. CDR3 sequence reads: CASSSQPGGQISSYEQYF. In DNA form, the CDR3 reads TGCGCCAGCAGCTCGCAACCGGGGGGACAGATAAGCTCCTACGAGCAGTACTTC. The chain combines TRBV5-1 with TRBJ2-7, with D perhaps assigned TRBD1 or TRBD2 (7 bases each). Per the germline V gene, CDR1 is SGHRS and CDR2 is YFSETQ. The CDR3 consists of 18 residues. V was shortened by 3 bases and J by 0 bases, with 22 bases between the two germline ends. Together with reference TRBV5-1 and TRBJ2-7, the CDR3 gives the full variable domain: KAGVTQTPRYLIKTRGQQVTLSCSPISGHRSVSWYQQTPGQGLQFLFEYFSETQRNKGNFPGRFSGRQFSNSRSEMNVSTLELGDSALYLCASSSQPGGQISSYEQYFGPGTRLTVT.

The chain uses TRBV20-1 and TRBJ2-5, with D possibly TRBD2 on 6 matching bases. Germline CDR1 DFQATT, CDR2 SNEGSKA (reference sequence). This CDR3 spans 15 amino acids. V lost 6 bases and J 5 bases, leaving 22 bases between the germline ends. For the CDR3, the DNA is TGCAGTGCCAAGAGCTCCCAAGGGCGGGGTGAGACCCAGTACTTC. Amino acid sequence: CSAKSSQGRGETQYF.

In this sample, this clonotype turned up a few times. The V and J genes are TRBV4-1 and TRBJ1-5, with 7 nucleotides matching TRBD1. Germline trimming cut 4 bases from V and 3 bases from J; bases unmatched to any gene: 3. Germline-derived CDR1 and CDR2 are MGHRA and YSYEKL. The CDR3 loop spans 14 amino acids. The CDR3 DNA sequence: TGCGCCAGCAGCCCTGGACAGGACAATCAGCCCCAGCATTTT. The encoded protein is CASSPGQDNQPQHF.

The V gene is TRBV11-2, the J gene TRBJ1-3; D gene uncertain. The CDR3 consists of 11 residues. Germline loops: CDR1 SGHAT, CDR2 FQNNGV. V dropped 5 bases and J dropped 9 bases, with 8 bases sitting between them. The CDR3 bases are TGTGCCAGCAGCCTGGGGAGCACCATATATTTT. This encodes CASSLGSTIYF.

This clonotype was counted only a few times. The V gene is TRBV6-1, the J gene TRBJ2-5; the match to TRBD1 covers 7 bases. CDR3 length equals 15 residues. In germline, CDR1 is MNHNS, CDR2 SASEGT. V shed 6 bases, J shed 1 base, and the junction held 8 bases outside the gene matches. Here the CDR3 DNA reads TGTGCCAGCAGCCGTTCTCCAGGGGGCCAAGAGACCCAGTACTTC. Protein sequence: CASSRSPGGQETQYF.

Many counts were recorded for this clonotype. The chain carries TRBV12-3 or TRBV12-4 and TRBJ1-2; maybe TRBD1 (5 bases). This CDR3 is built from 16 residues. Between the trimmed V and J ends, which lost 6 bases and 3 bases, there was a span of 20 bases. The CDR3, as DNA: TGTGCCAGCAGCTGGGGGACTGTGCTCCCCTACTATGGCTACACCTTC. Protein: CASSWGTVLPYYGYTF.

The chain employs TRBV18 and TRBJ2-6; the D gene is possibly TRBD2 (6 bases). CDR1 is KGHSH, CDR2 LQKENI, per germline. The CDR3 runs 15 residues. V shed 3 bases and J shed 4 bases, with 10 bases lying between them. CDR3 in DNA: TGTGCCAGCTCACCGGGGGGAACCGGGGCCAACGTCCTGACTTTC. The encoded protein is CASSPGGTGANVLTF.

The V and J genes are TRBV20-1 and TRBJ2-2, with 15 bases aligning to TRBD2. Trimming at V came to 0 bases and at J to 0 bases, leaving 8 bases not matched to a gene. The CDR3 is 20 amino acids. CDR1 and CDR2 (germline): DFQATT, SNEGSKA (reference sequence). Here the CDR3 DNA reads TGCAGTGCTAGAGATTCGGGACTAGCGGGAGGTCTCGCGAACACCGGGGAGCTGTTTTTT. Translated, it gives CSARDSGLAGGLANTGELFF.

V usage is TRBV11-2 and J usage is TRBJ1-5; D may be TRBD1 (6 bases). The CDR3 loop spans 16 amino acids. Between the trimmed V and J ends, which lost 0 bases and 4 bases, there was a span of 13 bases. Germline CDR1 is SGHAT and CDR2 is FQNNGV. The CDR3 reads CASSLEAGTRNQPQHF. In DNA form, the CDR3 reads TGTGCCAGCAGCTTAGAGGCAGGGACAAGAAATCAGCCCCAGCATTTT.

This clonotype appeared a few times. The chain carries TRBV9 and TRBJ2-1, with 11 nucleotides matching TRBD2. The CDR3 totals 15 residues. V gave up 1 base and J gave up 12 bases; unmatched junction bases: 9. Looked up from germline, CDR1 is SGDLS and CDR2 is YYNGEE. The CDR3, as DNA: TGTGCCAGCAGCGTATCTAGCGGGGGGAGCGAGGTGCAGTTCTTC. Its translation is CASSVSSGGSEVQFF. The whole variable domain, remainder taken from reference TRBV9 and TRBJ2-1, is DSGVTQTPKHLITATGQRVTLRCSPRSGDLSVYWYQQSLDQGLQFLIQYYNGEERAKGNILERFSAQQFPDLHSELNLSSLELGDSALYFCASSVSSGGSEVQFFGPGTRLTVL.

This clonotype was counted between two and nine times. The chain links TRBV7-9 to TRBJ1-1; no clear D gene. The CDR3 loop spans 15 amino acids. Per the germline V gene, CDR1 is SEHNR and CDR2 is FQNEAQ (reference sequence). With 1 base removed from V and 5 bases from J, the gap between germline ends came to 14 bases. The CDR3 nucleotides are TGTGCCAGCAGCTTAGTAAAGGGTTTGGGGACTGAAGCTTTCTTT. The encoded protein is CASSLVKGLGTEAFF. The entire variable domain, with the rest obtained from reference TRBV7-9 and TRBJ1-1, is as follows: DTGVSQNPRHKITKRGQNVTFRCDPISEHNRLYWYRQTLGQGPEFLTYFQNEAQLEKSRLLSDRFSAERPKGSFSTLEIQRTEQGDSAMYLCASSLVKGLGTEAFFGQGTRLTVV.

Only a few counts were recorded for this clonotype. The chain employs TRBV5-1 and TRBJ2-3; 8 positions agree with TRBD1. The trim removed 4 bases at V and 5 bases at J, leaving 12 bases unmatched. Germline CDR1 reads SGHRS; CDR2 reads YFSETQ. CDR3 length: 16 residues. The CDR3 DNA reads TGCGCCAGCAGCCGGGGACAGGCAGAGGTCGGAGATACGCAGTATTTT. Its translation is CASSRGQAEVGDTQYF.

This clonotype showed up just a few times. The chain combines TRBV9 with TRBJ1-1; D is undetermined. Germline loops: CDR1 SGDLS, CDR2 YYNGEE. This CDR3 spans 12 amino acids. With 6 bases removed from V and 7 bases from J, the gap between germline ends came to 13 bases. This chain's CDR3 is CASIVPADEAFF. The DNA for the CDR3 is TGTGCCAGCATAGTGCCAGCAGATGAAGCTTTCTTT.

This chain links TRBV29-1 with TRBJ2-3, with D perhaps TRBD1 or TRBD2 (5 bases each). This CDR3 spans 12 amino acids. The germline CDR1 and CDR2 sequences are SQVTM and ANQGSEA. The ends were cut back, 6 bases at V and 14 bases at J, with 21 bases in the middle. The CDR3 DNA follows: TGCAGCGTAATTCTTGGGGCGTCTAGCAGGTATTTT. It translates to CSVILGASSRYF.

The V and J genes are TRBV5-1 and TRBJ1-1, with a tentative D call TRBD1 (6 bases). Trimming shortened V by 2 bases and J by 4 bases, and 21 bases separated the two germline ends. This CDR3 comprises 17 residues. Germline CDR1 is SGHRS and CDR2 is YFSETQ. In nucleotides, the CDR3 is TGCGCCAGCAGCTTCTGGCACAGGGATCCGGGGGGCACTGAAGCTTTCTTT. Protein: CASSFWHRDPGGTEAFF.

This clonotype appeared many times. The chain combines TRBV7-8 with TRBJ2-7; 9 bases map to TRBD2. In germline, CDR1 is SGHVS, CDR2 FQNEAQ. V was clipped by 4 bases and J by 12 bases; unmatched bases: 16. This CDR3 spans 15 amino acids. CDR3: CASSYRTSDRISGYF. The CDR3 DNA is TGTGCCAGCAGCTACCGGACTAGCGACAGAATATCGGGGTACTTC.

The table lists this clonotype with a few counts. One end of the junction does not line up with germline, which may come from a read error. The gene calls are TRBV7-6 and TRBJ2-1; TRBD1 is a possible D gene (6 bases). CDR1 SGHVS and CDR2 FNYEAQ come from the germline V gene. CDR3 size: 18 residues. The CDR3 spells CASSPETGTMVGYSEQFF. The CDR3 DNA is TGTGCCAGCAGCCCAGAGACCGGGACAATGGTTGGGTACAGTGAGCAGTTCTTC.

The chain couples TRBV7-8 to TRBJ2-1; D call uncertain. The CDR3 spans 16 residues. The germline CDR1 and CDR2 sequences are SGHVS and FQNEAQ. V was cut by 5 bases and J by 7 bases, with 21 bases left in between. The DNA for the CDR3 is TGTGCCAGCAGCCCCCGACTCCCCCGGGTTGAGAATGAGCAGTTCTTC. It codes for CASSPRLPRVENEQFF. The full variable domain, in which reference TRBV7-8 and TRBJ2-1 provide the parts outside the CDR3, is GAGVSQSPRYKVAKRGQDVALRCDPISGHVSLFWYQQALGQGPEFLTYFQNEAQLDKSGLPSDRFFAERPEGSVSTLKIQRTQQEDSAVYLCASSPRLPRVENEQFFGPGTRLTVL.

This clonotype was observed a handful of times. The rearrangement joins TRBV20-1 to TRBJ2-4; 11 bases map to TRBD2. The germline gives CDR1 DFQATT, CDR2 SNEGSKA (reference sequence). V lost 6 bases and J lost 0; bases outside the gene matches: 1. This CDR3 has 14 residues. The CDR3, as DNA: TGCAGTGCCACTAGCGGGAGAGCCAAAAACATTCAGTACTTC. Amino acid sequence: CSATSGRAKNIQYF.

The CDR3 sequence: CASSPRTSGSGTGELFF. CDR3 nucleotides: TGTGCCAGCAGCCCGCGGACTAGCGGGAGTGGGACCGGGGAGCTGTTTTTT. The rearrangement links TRBV3-1 to TRBJ2-2; 13 positions match TRBD2. The CDR3 length is 17 residues. The germline gives CDR1 LGHDT, CDR2 YNNKEL (reference sequence). V was pared by 4 bases and J by 5 bases, with 7 bases of the junction left unmatched.

This CDR3 is CASSLEGTGTQETQYF. DNA of the CDR3: TGTGCCAGCAGCTTAGAGGGGACAGGAACCCAAGAGACCCAGTACTTC. The chain has TRBV11-2 and TRBJ2-5; 8 nucleotides match TRBD1. V lost 0 bases and J lost 1; bases outside the gene matches: 4. Germline CDR1 SGHAT, CDR2 FQNNGV. The CDR3 totals 16 residues.

This clonotype was seen more than once but under ten times. This chain connects TRBV4-1 to TRBJ1-5; 9 nucleotides line up with TRBD1. Germline V gives CDR1 MGHRA, CDR2 YSYEKL. There are 15 residues in the CDR3. The junction had 6 bases not matched to a gene; V was cut back by 3 bases and J by 6 bases. The CDR3 region has the DNA TGCGCCAGCAGCCATGTACAGGGGGCATCTCAGCCCCAGCATTTT. This gives the protein CASSHVQGASQPQHF.

The rearrangement joins TRBV6-1 to TRBJ1-5; D call uncertain. Deletions cut 4 bases from V and 7 bases from J, with 20 bases between. The CDR3 sequence is 16 residues long. Germline assignment: CDR1 MNHNS and CDR2 SASEGT. In DNA, the CDR3 is TGTGCCAGCAGTGTTGACCCCGGGGAGAAGAGACAGCCCCAGCATTTT. This gives the protein CASSVDPGEKRQPQHF.

This clonotype was observed many times. DNA of the CDR3: TGCGCCAGCAGCCAAGAACGGAGAGGAGATCAGCCCCAGCATTTT. It yields the protein CASSQERRGDQPQHF. The chain is built from TRBV4-1 and TRBJ1-5, with D unresolved. V was cut by 0 bases and J by 5 bases, with 11 bases left in between. The CDR3 sequence is 15 residues long. Germline V gene data show CDR1 as MGHRA and CDR2 as YSYEKL.

This clonotype was picked up a small number of times. The gene calls are TRBV24-1 and TRBJ2-1; 8 bases fit TRBD2. Germline CDR1 is KGHDR and CDR2 is SFDVKD. Trimming removed 2 bases from V and 6 bases from J; junction bases left unmatched: 11. The length of the CDR3 is 17 residues. In nucleotides, the CDR3 is TGTGCCACCAGTGATTGGGGCGGGGGGATCGAGTCCAATGAGCAGTTCTTC. This encodes CATSDWGGGIESNEQFF.

The rearrangement uses TRBV12-3 or TRBV12-4 and TRBJ1-1; TRBD1 matches at 8 bases. With 6 bases clipped from V and 4 bases from J, the junction kept 10 bases outside the gene matches. The CDR3 extends over 15 amino acids. In nucleotides, the CDR3 is TGTGCCAGCAGGTATTACCAGGGGGCCGGCACTGAAGCTTTCTTT. Amino acids: CASRYYQGAGTEAFF.

This clonotype was counted between two and nine times. This chain's CDR3 is CAISRDTLGETQYF. Written as DNA, the CDR3 is TGTGCCATCAGCCGGGACACCCTAGGGGAGACCCAGTACTTC. This chain joins TRBV10-3 and TRBJ2-5, with D tentatively TRBD1 (6 bases). Trimming removed 6 bases from V and 5 bases from J, with 16 bases in between. This CDR3 is 14 amino acids long. Germline-derived CDR1 and CDR2 are ENHRY and SYGVKD.

The V and J genes are TRBV5-5 and TRBJ1-4; 10 bases fit TRBD1. J was trimmed by 9 bases and V by 9 bases; bases with no gene match: 11. The CDR3 runs to 14 residues. The germline V gene encodes CDR1 SGHKS and CDR2 YYEKEE (reference sequence). CDR3 in amino acids: CATTRDRGRKKLFF. The CDR3, as DNA: TGTGCCACCACTAGGGACAGGGGCCGGAAAAAACTGTTTTTT.

The chain uses TRBV2 and TRBJ1-2, with 7 bases aligning to TRBD1. Germline V gene sequence: CDR1 SNHLY, CDR2 FYNNEI. The CDR3 runs 15 residues. The J segment lost 5 bases and the V segment lost 3 bases, leaving 9 bases of the junction unmatched. The CDR3 sequence is CASSEGDRGPYGYTF. The CDR3 coding sequence is TGTGCCAGCAGTGAGGGGGACAGAGGTCCTTATGGCTACACCTTC.